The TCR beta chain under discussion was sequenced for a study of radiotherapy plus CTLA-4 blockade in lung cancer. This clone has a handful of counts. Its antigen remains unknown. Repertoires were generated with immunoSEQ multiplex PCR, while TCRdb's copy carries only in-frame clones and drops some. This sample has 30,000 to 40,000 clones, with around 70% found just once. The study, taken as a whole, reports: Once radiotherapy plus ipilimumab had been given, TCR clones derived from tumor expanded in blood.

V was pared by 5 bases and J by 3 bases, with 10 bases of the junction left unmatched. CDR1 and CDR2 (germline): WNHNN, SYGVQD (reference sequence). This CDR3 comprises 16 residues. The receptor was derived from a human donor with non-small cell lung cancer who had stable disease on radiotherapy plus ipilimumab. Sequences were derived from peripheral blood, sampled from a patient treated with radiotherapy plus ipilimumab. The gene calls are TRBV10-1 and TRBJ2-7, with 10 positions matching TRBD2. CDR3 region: CASSKKDLAGDYEQYF. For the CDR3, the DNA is TGCGCCAGCAGTAAAAAAGATCTAGCGGGAGACTACGAGCAGTACTTC.